Below, 10 T cell receptor beta chains from the same sample are listed, as sequenced in a study of T cells after yellow fever vaccination. In TCRdb, the 5' RACE reads were re-called with MiXCR into one record per CDR3 protein. The profile covers approximately 110,000 distinct CDR3 sequences, with 7.4% appearing a single time and 2.5% taken by the ten largest. The source was CD4+ T cells sorted from PBMCs, collected approximately 11 days after the first yellow fever vaccination. All receptors come from a man aged 18 to 29 who received the YFV17D yellow fever vaccine.

This clonotype was recorded at least ten times. The chain links TRBV12-3 or TRBV12-4 to TRBJ2-1; 10 bases map to TRBD2. The CDR3 extends over 15 amino acids. V trimming: 3 bases; J trimming: 10 bases; junction bases outside the gene matches: 9. CDR3 amino acids: CASSFQSGGAEEQFF. CDR3 coding DNA: TGTGCCAGCAGTTTTCAGAGCGGGGGGGCAGAGGAGCAGTTCTTC.

This clonotype was recorded a few times. The genes are TRBV20-1 and TRBJ1-2, with a possible D match to TRBD1 (6 bases). The CDR3 totals 12 residues. The germline CDR1 and CDR2 sequences are DFQATT and SNEGSKA (reference sequence). Trimming removed 6 bases from V and 6 bases from J, with 14 bases in between. The CDR3 DNA reads TGCAGTGCCACCAAGGGGGACCATGGCTACACCTTC. Translated, it gives CSATKGDHGYTF.

At least ten counts were recorded for this clonotype. This chain joins TRBV20-1 and TRBJ2-5, with D possibly called TRBD1 or TRBD2 (5 bases each). Germline values: CDR1 DFQATT, CDR2 SNEGSKA (reference sequence). The CDR3 sequence is 13 residues long. The V end lost 3 bases, the J end lost 1 base, and 9 bases lay between the germline ends. The CDR3 region is CSARWGFQETQYF. CDR3 nucleotides: TGCAGTGCTAGGTGGGGGTTCCAAGAGACCCAGTACTTC.

Ten or more counts support this clonotype. V is TRBV21-1 and J is TRBJ1-2; TRBD1 is the table's D call and was not checked against the DNA. TRBV21-1 is a recognized pseudogene. The CDR3 extends over 15 amino acids. The CDR3, as DNA: TGTGCCAGCATCCCGGGGGGAGGGTCTAACTATGGCTACACCTTC. It yields the protein CASIPGGGSNYGYTF.

This clonotype was counted a few times. The V and J genes are TRBV4-2 and TRBJ1-1; D gene uncertain. Trimming stripped 1 base from V and 10 bases from J, with 19 bases between. This CDR3 spans 15 amino acids. In germline, CDR1 is LGHNA, CDR2 YNFKEQ. CDR3 DNA sequence: TGTGCCAGCAGCCAAGCTTTTTTCGAGGGCGGTGGAGCTTTCTTT. This sequence encodes CASSQAFFEGGGAFF.

This clonotype appeared many times. The V gene is TRBV28, the J gene TRBJ2-7; the D gene is possibly TRBD1 (5 bases). Germline V gene data show CDR1 as MDHEN and CDR2 as SYDVKM. The length of the CDR3 is 13 residues. The V and J ends lost 3 bases and 5 bases respectively, with 11 bases between them. The CDR3 loop reads CASSFAGLHEQYV. The CDR3 nucleotides are TGTGCCAGCAGTTTTGCAGGGTTGCACGAGCAGTACGTC.

This clonotype was seen at least ten times. This chain uses TRBV6-5 with TRBJ2-1; a possible D gene is TRBD1 (6 bases). The CDR3 contains 14 residues. CDR1 MNHEY and CDR2 SVGAGI come from the germline V gene. V was pared by 2 bases and J by 7 bases, with 12 bases between. CDR3 sequence: CASSYGQQGNEQFF. As DNA, the CDR3 is TGTGCCAGCAGTTACGGTCAGCAGGGGAATGAGCAGTTCTTC.

This clonotype was recorded at least ten times. V is TRBV6-1 and J is TRBJ1-2, with D perhaps matching TRBD1 (5 bases). Trimming shortened V by 5 bases and J by 2 bases, and 15 bases separated the two germline ends. There are 15 residues in the CDR3. Germline V gene sequence: CDR1 MNHNS, CDR2 SASEGT. The CDR3 region has the DNA TGTGCCAGCAGTCGGCCGATGGGGGGAAACTATGGCTACACCTTC. It yields the protein CASSRPMGGNYGYTF.

This clonotype was detected many times. The chain couples TRBV15 to TRBJ1-4; possible D gene TRBD1, 5 bases. The CDR3 is 15 residues long. Germline V gene lookup returns CDR1 LNHNV and CDR2 YYDKDF (reference sequence). V lost 0 bases to trimming and J lost 3 bases, with 8 bases between them. CDR3: CATSREGLSNEKLFF. The CDR3 DNA sequence: TGTGCCACCAGCAGAGAGGGGCTCTCTAATGAAAAACTGTTTTTT.

This clonotype was picked up many times. The chain is built from TRBV18 and TRBJ1-1, with TRBD1 matching over 7 bases. The trim removed 4 bases at V and 8 bases at J, leaving 7 bases unmatched. The CDR3 runs 13 residues. CDR1 KGHSH and CDR2 LQKENI come from the germline V gene. CDR3 in amino acids: CASSQQGDWEAFF. The DNA for the CDR3 is TGTGCCAGCTCACAGCAGGGGGACTGGGAAGCTTTCTTT.